A selection of T cell receptor beta chains follows, all from one sample in a study of cytomegalovirus exposure and HLA in healthy donors. Using immunoSEQ multiplex PCR, the repertoire was profiled, and TCRdb retains in-frame clones only, with some absent. Its listing shows about 53,000 clones. The source material was PBMCs. All receptors derive from a man aged 18 to 35 in good health and CMV-seropositive. Each CDR3 is given with its conserved first and last residue. The order of the fields is V gene, D gene, J gene, CDR3 DNA, CDR3 protein. The D gene is left open where the match is weak.

TRBV7-8	.	TRBJ1-1	TGTGCCAGCAGCTTAGGAGATAACCGGGACACTGAAGCTTTCTTT	CASSLGDNRDTEAFF
TRBV18	.	TRBJ1-4	TGTGCCAGCTCACCCGGACAGAATGAAAAACTGTTTTTT	CASSPGQNEKLFF
TRBV28	TRBD1	TRBJ2-6	TGTGCCAGCAGTATGTTCCGGACAGGGGGGTCTGGGGCCAACGTCCTGACTTTC	CASSMFRTGGSGANVLTF
TRBV30	TRBD2	TRBJ2-1	TGTGCCTGGAGTGCGGGGGGGGAGTTGGGGAATGAGCAGTTCTTC	CAWSAGGELGNEQFF
TRBV5-4	TRBD2	TRBJ2-1	TGTGCCATGCCGGGACTAGCGGATTACAATGAGCAGTTCTTC	CAMPGLADYNEQFF
TRBV19	TRBD1	TRBJ1-5	TGTGCCAGTAGTGTGACAGGGGGCAGGCAGCCCCAGCATTTT	CASSVTGGRQPQHF
TRBV11-2	TRBD2	TRBJ2-1	TGTGCCAGCAGCTTAGATAGCGGGGGAAACAATGAGCAGTTCTTC	CASSLDSGGNNEQFF
TRBV2	TRBD1	TRBJ2-5	TGTGCCAGCAGGGCCCCCGACAGGGGCCAAGAGACCCAGTACTTC	CASRAPDRGQETQYF
TRBV7-9	.	TRBJ2-2	TGTGCCAGCAGCCCGCGACAGGCCGGGGAGCTGTTTTTT	CASSPRQAGELFF
TRBV18	.	TRBJ2-7	TGTGCCAGCTCCCGAAATCCGGAGGACGAGCAGTACTTC	CASSRNPEDEQYF
TRBV19	.	TRBJ1-2	TGTGCCAGTAGTATGGCACAGGGCGTCGACTATGGCTACACCTTC	CASSMAQGVDYGYTF
TRBV5-1	.	TRBJ1-1	TGCGCCAGCAGCGTACAGGGTGAGGGCACTGAAGCTTTCTTT	CASSVQGEGTEAFF
TRBV28	TRBD1	TRBJ2-2	TGTGCCAGCAGTTCAAGGGCAGGGGGCTTCGGGGAGCTGTTTTTT	CASSSRAGGFGELFF
TRBV5-1	TRBD1	TRBJ2-7	TGCGCCAGCAGCTCGGGGACAGGGGGCCCCTACGAGCAGTACTTC	CASSSGTGGPYEQYF
TRBV9	TRBD1	TRBJ2-7	TGTGCCAGCAGCGACCGGGACAGGGGCCACGAGCAGTACTTC	CASSDRDRGHEQYF
TRBV7-3	.	TRBJ2-5	TGTGCCAGCAGCTTAAAACCCTCTCGGGGAGAGACCCAGTACTTC	CASSLKPSRGETQYF
TRBV6-5	.	TRBJ1-1	TGTGCCAGCATCGAACCTAGGGGGGGTAACACTGAAGCTTTCTTT	CASIEPRGGNTEAFF
TRBV9	TRBD2	TRBJ2-3	TGTGCCAGCAGCCCCCTGGCAGGGACTAGCGGATATACGCAGTATTTT	CASSPLAGTSGYTQYF
TRBV27	TRBD2	TRBJ2-1	TGTGCCAGCAGTTTTTACGCGGGAGGGCCTCATAATGAGCAGTTCTTC	CASSFYAGGPHNEQFF
TRBV30	.	TRBJ1-1	TGTGCCTGGACTATGGTGAACACTGAAGCTTTCTTT	CAWTMVNTEAFF
TRBV11-2	TRBD1	TRBJ1-4	TGTGCCAGCAGCCCGTTGACAGGGCGTGAAAAACTGTTTTTT	CASSPLTGREKLFF
TRBV9	.	TRBJ2-1	TGTGCCAGCAGCTGGTCCGAGGGTAGAGTTGTCAATGAGCAGTTCTTC	CASSWSEGRVVNEQFF
TRBV5-1	.	TRBJ2-7	TGCGCCAGCAGCTTGGGGGGGAGGAACGACGAGCAGTACTTC	CASSLGGRNDEQYF
TRBV7-3	TRBD2	TRBJ2-2	TGTGCCAGCAGCCTAAACAGCGGGAGGAGGACCGGGGAGCTGTTTTTT	CASSLNSGRRTGELFF
TRBV7-3	TRBD1	TRBJ2-2	TGTGCCAGCAGCCAGCTCGCCGGGACAGGACGCACCGGGGAGCTGTTTTTT	CASSQLAGTGRTGELFF
TRBV5-1	TRBD2	TRBJ2-5	TGCGCCAGCAGCCCGGGAGCGGGGGCGGACGAGACCCAGTACTTC	CASSPGAGADETQYF
TRBV27	.	TRBJ1-6	TGTGCCAGCAGTTGGAGAGGGAGCTCCTATAATTCACCCCTCCACTTT	CASSWRGSSYNSPLHF
TRBV7-9	.	TRBJ2-5	TGTGCCAGCAGCTTAGAAAGGGTAGCGGAGTACTTC	CASSLERVAEYF
TRBV11-2	.	TRBJ2-1	TGTGCCAGCAGCTGGGAACTAGTCAATGAGCAGTTCTTC	CASSWELVNEQFF
TRBV5-6	.	TRBJ2-7	TGTGCCAGCAGCTTCTTCTCAGGGACCTACGAGCAGTACTTC	CASSFFSGTYEQYF
TRBV27	.	TRBJ1-5	TGTGCCAGCAGTTTGAGCAGGGAAGGCAATCAGCCCCAGCATTTT	CASSLSREGNQPQHF
TRBV4-2	TRBD1	TRBJ1-2	TGTGCCAGCAGCCATTCCCGGGACAGGGGATCGGTCTATGGCTACACCTTC	CASSHSRDRGSVYGYTF
TRBV28	TRBD1	TRBJ1-5	TGTGCCAGCACCACGTTTACAGGGGATGGCAATCAGCCCCAGCATTTT	CASTTFTGDGNQPQHF
TRBV5-5	.	TRBJ2-7	TGTGCCAGCAGCCCGGAGGGACGAAGGGCTAACTACGAGCAGTACTTC	CASSPEGRRANYEQYF
TRBV30	.	TRBJ1-5	TGTGCCTGGAGCCCCTCAGGTCTAAAACAGCCCCAGCATTTT	CAWSPSGLKQPQHF
TRBV6-1	.	TRBJ1-1	TGTGCCAGCAGTGAATCCGTCGCGGGACGGCAAGGCAATTCCGAAGCTTTCTTT	CASSESVAGRQGNSEAFF
TRBV27	TRBD2	TRBJ2-1	TGTGCCAGCATAGCGGGAGCTTTTGGAAATGAGCAGTTCTTC	CASIAGAFGNEQFF
TRBV25-1	TRBD2	TRBJ2-7	TGTGCCAGCAGTGAGGTCCAGCGGGATCCCTACGAGCAGTACTTC	CASSEVQRDPYEQYF
TRBV9	.	TRBJ1-1	TGTGCCAGCAGCCCCGGTGTTTTTGACAAGGGGACTGAAGCTTTCTTT	CASSPGVFDKGTEAFF
TRBV5-4	TRBD1	TRBJ1-1	TGTGCCAGCAGCGTAGACAGGGTAAACACTGAAGCTTTCTTT	CASSVDRVNTEAFF
TRBV19	TRBD1	TRBJ1-5	TGTGCCAGTGCTCATGGACAGGATCAGCCCCAGCATTTT	CASAHGQDQPQHF
TRBV19	TRBD2	TRBJ2-7	TGTGCCAGTTCCGGGGGGGGGCGGAACGAGCAGTACTTC	CASSGGGRNEQYF
TRBV5-1	.	TRBJ1-2	TGCGCCAGCAGCGCCTCGGACAATAACTATGGCTACACCTTC	CASSASDNNYGYTF
TRBV4-1	TRBD2	TRBJ2-7	TGCGCCAGCAGCCCACTAGCGGGAGGGGGCTACGAGCAGTACTTC	CASSPLAGGGYEQYF
TRBV5-1	.	TRBJ2-7	TGCGCCAGCAGCTTGGGGGGCCTACGTGACGAGCAGTACTTC	CASSLGGLRDEQYF
TRBV27	.	TRBJ2-6	TGTGCCAGCAGGTATACAGGGCACTCTGGGGCCAACGTCCTGACTTTC	CASRYTGHSGANVLTF
TRBV6-4	TRBD2	TRBJ2-1	TGTGCCAGCAGTGAGGTAGCTAGCGGGTCGGGTGAGCAGTTCTTC	CASSEVASGSGEQFF
TRBV11-3	.	TRBJ2-5	TGTGCCAGCAGCTACCGACTGTATTTACAAGAGACCCAGTACTTC	CASSYRLYLQETQYF
TRBV15	TRBD1	TRBJ1-2	TGTGCCACCAACTCCCGGACAGGAGAAGGCTACACCTTC	CATNSRTGEGYTF
TRBV19	TRBD1	TRBJ1-2	TGTGCCAGTAGTACCATCATGGGGACAGCTCATGGCTACACCTTC	CASSTIMGTAHGYTF
TRBV2	.	TRBJ2-1	TGTGCCAGTAATCCTAGCAACAAACAGTTCTTC	CASNPSNKQFF
TRBV18	TRBD1	TRBJ1-1	TGTGCCAGCTCCCTCGCCAGGGGGGACACTGAAGCTTTCTTT	CASSLARGDTEAFF
TRBV7-2	.	TRBJ2-3	TGTGCCAGCAGCTTAATAAGCACAGATACGCAGTATTTT	CASSLISTDTQYF
TRBV6-5	.	TRBJ2-1	TGTGCCAGCAGTTACGAACTGGGGGGTTACAATGAGCAGTTCTTC	CASSYELGGYNEQFF
TRBV11-3	.	TRBJ2-1	TGTGCCAGCAGCTTAGTGAACTATTATGAGCAGTTCTTC	CASSLVNYYEQFF
TRBV29-1	.	TRBJ2-1	TGCAGCGCGGGACTTGAGGCCTACAATGAGCAGTTCTTC	CSAGLEAYNEQFF
TRBV30	.	TRBJ2-1	TGTGCCTGGAGCGATACAGGGTTAGACAATGAGCAGTTCTTC	CAWSDTGLDNEQFF
TRBV5-4	.	TRBJ2-3	TGTGCCAGCAGCACGTATCTAGGCGCGTCAGATACGCAGTATTTT	CASSTYLGASDTQYF
TRBV29-1	TRBD1	TRBJ2-2	TGCAGCGGTACTACAGGGGGCAACGGGGAGCTGTTTTTT	CSGTTGGNGELFF